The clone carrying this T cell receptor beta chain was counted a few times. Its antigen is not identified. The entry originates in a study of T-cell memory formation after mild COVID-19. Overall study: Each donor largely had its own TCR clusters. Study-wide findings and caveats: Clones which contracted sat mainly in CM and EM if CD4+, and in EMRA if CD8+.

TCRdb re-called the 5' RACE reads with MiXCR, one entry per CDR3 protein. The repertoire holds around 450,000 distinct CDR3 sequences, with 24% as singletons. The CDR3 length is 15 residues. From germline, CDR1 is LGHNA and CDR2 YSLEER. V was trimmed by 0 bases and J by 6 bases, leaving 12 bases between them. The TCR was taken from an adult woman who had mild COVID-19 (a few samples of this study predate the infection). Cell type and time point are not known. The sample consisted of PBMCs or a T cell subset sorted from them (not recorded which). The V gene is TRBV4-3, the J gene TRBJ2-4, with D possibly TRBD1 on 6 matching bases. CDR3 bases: TGCGCCAGCAGCCAAGACGGTCGAGGGGGAAACATTCAGTACTTC. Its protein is CASSQDGRGGNIQYF.